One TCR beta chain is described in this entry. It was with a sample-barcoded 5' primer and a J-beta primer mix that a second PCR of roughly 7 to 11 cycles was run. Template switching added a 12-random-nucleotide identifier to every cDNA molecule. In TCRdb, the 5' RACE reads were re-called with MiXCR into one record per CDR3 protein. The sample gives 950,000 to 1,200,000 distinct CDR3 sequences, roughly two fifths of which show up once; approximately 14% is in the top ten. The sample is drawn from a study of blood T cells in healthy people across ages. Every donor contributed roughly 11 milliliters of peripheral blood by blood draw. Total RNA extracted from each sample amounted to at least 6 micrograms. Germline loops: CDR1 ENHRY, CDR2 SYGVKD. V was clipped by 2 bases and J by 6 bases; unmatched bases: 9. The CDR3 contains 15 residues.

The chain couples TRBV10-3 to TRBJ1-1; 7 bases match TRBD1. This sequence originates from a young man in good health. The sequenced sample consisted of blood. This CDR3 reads CAISEVPGGRPEAFF. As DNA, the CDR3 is TGTGCCATCAGTGAGGTGCCAGGGGGAAGACCTGAAGCTTTCTTT.